These T cell receptor beta chains were read from a single sample in a study of T cell repertoires in cytomegalovirus infection. TCRdb passed the reads through MiXCR, listing each CDR3 protein once. The sample lists some 320,000 distinct CDR3 sequences, 25% to 30% occurring once. The antigens these receptors bind are not known. This sample comprised cultured PBMCs, obtained from culture after CMV antigen stimulation. Receptors originate from a human donor in good health (CMV status not recorded). Some clones in this sample may be carry-over from other donors' samples. CDR3s include the opening cysteine and the closing phenylalanine or tryptophan. D genes are given only for firm matches. Clone size is given for some rows only: seen once, a few or many times, or a class if the clone is expanded.

V gene: TRBV12-5; J gene: TRBJ1-5; D gene: TRBD1; clone size: -; CDR3 DNA: TGTGCTAGTGGTTCCGGGACAGGGGGCTTGGGCAATCAGCCCCAGCATTTT; CDR3 protein: CASGSGTGGLGNQPQHF
V gene: TRBV7-6; J gene: TRBJ2-1; D gene: TRBD2; clone size: many; CDR3 DNA: TGTGCCAGCAGTTATGTAAGCGGGGGGGGCGATGAGCAGTTCTTC; CDR3 protein: CASSYVSGGGDEQFF
V gene: TRBV5-1; J gene: TRBJ2-5; D gene: -; clone size: -; CDR3 DNA: TGCGCCAGCAGCTTGGCAGGGGTTGAGGTGACCCAGTACTTC; CDR3 protein: CASSLAGVEVTQYF
V gene: TRBV6-1; J gene: TRBJ1-1; D gene: -; clone size: -; CDR3 DNA: TGTGCCAGCAGGGCCTTGGGAGGGTTTAGAGCTTTCTTT; CDR3 protein: CASRALGGFRAFF
V gene: TRBV10-3; J gene: TRBJ1-5; D gene: -; clone size: -; CDR3 DNA: TGTGCCTCTAGTAGGGAAGGTGGTCAGCCCCAGCATTTT; CDR3 protein: CASSREGGQPQHF
V gene: TRBV5-4; J gene: TRBJ2-2; D gene: TRBD1; clone size: few; CDR3 DNA: TGTGCCAGCAGCTCGCCTACTTCCGGGACAGGGGTAAACACCGGGGAGCTGTTTTTT; CDR3 protein: CASSSPTSGTGVNTGELFF
V gene: TRBV28; J gene: TRBJ1-5; D gene: TRBD1; clone size: few; CDR3 DNA: TGTGCCAGCAGAAGACAGGGTTCCAGCAATCAGCCCCAGCATTTT; CDR3 protein: CASRRQGSSNQPQHF
V gene: TRBV2; J gene: TRBJ2-2; D gene: -; clone size: few; CDR3 DNA: TGTGCCAGCAGTGGTCCGAACAGGGTGGGAAACACCGGGGAGCTGTTTTTT; CDR3 protein: CASSGPNRVGNTGELFF
V gene: TRBV5-1; J gene: TRBJ2-7; D gene: -; clone size: -; CDR3 DNA: TGCGCCAGCAGCCTCCTACAGGGAGGGGCCTACGAGCAGTACTTC; CDR3 protein: CASSLLQGGAYEQYF
V gene: TRBV6-1; J gene: TRBJ2-3; D gene: TRBD1; clone size: once; CDR3 DNA: TGTGCCAGCAGTGAACTACAGGGGGCAACAGATACGCAGTATTTT; CDR3 protein: CASSELQGATDTQYF
V gene: TRBV11-2; J gene: TRBJ2-3; D gene: TRBD2; clone size: -; CDR3 DNA: TGTGCCAGCAGCCTCGGGACTAGCGGGAGTATCGGCACAGATACGCAGTATTTT; CDR3 protein: CASSLGTSGSIGTDTQYF
V gene: TRBV11-2; J gene: TRBJ1-2; D gene: TRBD1; clone size: -; CDR3 DNA: TGTGCCAGCAGCGATGACCCCGGAAGGGTCGACAGGGATATCTATGGCTACACCTTC; CDR3 protein: CASSDDPGRVDRDIYGYTF
V gene: TRBV28; J gene: TRBJ2-7; D gene: TRBD1; clone size: -; CDR3 DNA: TGTGCCAGCAGTTACCCCGGACAGGGAACCTACGAGCAGTACTTC; CDR3 protein: CASSYPGQGTYEQYF
V gene: TRBV27; J gene: TRBJ1-4; D gene: TRBD1; clone size: -; CDR3 DNA: TGTGCCAGCAGTTCCTGGACAGGGGTCAATGAAAAACTGTTTTTT; CDR3 protein: CASSSWTGVNEKLFF
V gene: TRBV12-3/TRBV12-4; J gene: TRBJ1-2; D gene: -; clone size: -; CDR3 DNA: TGTGCCAGCAGCAGACTGGTGTCCTATGGCTACACCTTC; CDR3 protein: CASSRLVSYGYTF
V gene: TRBV2; J gene: TRBJ2-7; D gene: -; clone size: few; CDR3 DNA: TGTGCCAGCAGTGAAGAACTAGTAGGTCCATACGAGCAGTACTTC; CDR3 protein: CASSEELVGPYEQYF
V gene: TRBV12-3/TRBV12-4; J gene: TRBJ1-6; D gene: -; clone size: -; CDR3 DNA: TGTGCCAGCAGTTTAGGGGACTGGAGCTCCTATAATTCACCCCTCCACTTT; CDR3 protein: CASSLGDWSSYNSPLHF
V gene: TRBV5-6; J gene: TRBJ2-3; D gene: -; clone size: -; CDR3 DNA: TGTGCCAGCAGCTTGGCCGCCGGATCGCGCACAGATACGCAGTATTTT; CDR3 protein: CASSLAAGSRTDTQYF
V gene: TRBV20-1; J gene: TRBJ2-7; D gene: TRBD2; clone size: -; CDR3 DNA: TGCAGTGCTCCTAACGCGGGGCTAGCGGAGCACTACGAGCAGTACTTC; CDR3 protein: CSAPNAGLAEHYEQYF
V gene: TRBV11-2; J gene: TRBJ2-3; D gene: TRBD2; clone size: -; CDR3 DNA: TGTGCCAGCAGCTCCAGACTAGCGGGAGTCGATGATACGCAGTATTTT; CDR3 protein: CASSSRLAGVDDTQYF
V gene: TRBV24-1; J gene: TRBJ1-2; D gene: -; clone size: -; CDR3 DNA: TGTGCCACCAGTGATTCCCGGACGTATGGCTACACCTTC; CDR3 protein: CATSDSRTYGYTF
V gene: TRBV19; J gene: TRBJ1-1; D gene: TRBD1; clone size: -; CDR3 DNA: TGTGCCAGTAGTGCCCTGGACAGGGGGGCTGAAGCTTTCTTT; CDR3 protein: CASSALDRGAEAFF
V gene: TRBV10-3; J gene: TRBJ2-1; D gene: TRBD2; clone size: -; CDR3 DNA: TGTGCCATCGGTCTAGCGGGCAGCTCCTACAATGAGCAGTTCTTC; CDR3 protein: CAIGLAGSSYNEQFF
V gene: TRBV27; J gene: TRBJ1-1; D gene: -; clone size: -; CDR3 DNA: TGTGCCAGTCGATTAGGCAGGGGTGCCACTGAAGCTTTCTTT; CDR3 protein: CASRLGRGATEAFF
V gene: TRBV7-6; J gene: TRBJ1-1; D gene: -; clone size: many; CDR3 DNA: TGTGCCAGCAGCTTAGATCCTGGGAGGACTGAAGCTTTCTTT; CDR3 protein: CASSLDPGRTEAFF
V gene: TRBV7-3; J gene: TRBJ2-1; D gene: TRBD2; clone size: few; CDR3 DNA: TGTGCCAGCAGCTTAACGGCGGCTAGCGGCGGTCGTGAGCAGTTCTTC; CDR3 protein: CASSLTAASGGREQFF
V gene: TRBV7-3; J gene: TRBJ2-2; D gene: TRBD2; clone size: many; CDR3 DNA: TGTGCCAGCAGCCGTGGGAGACTAGCGACCAACACCGGGGAGCTGTTTTTT; CDR3 protein: CASSRGRLATNTGELFF
V gene: TRBV7-6; J gene: TRBJ2-7; D gene: -; clone size: -; CDR3 DNA: TGTGCCAGCAGCCCACCCGCAACGGAAGCCTACGAGCAGTACTTC; CDR3 protein: CASSPPATEAYEQYF
V gene: TRBV10-3; J gene: TRBJ2-5; D gene: TRBD1; clone size: few; CDR3 DNA: TGTGCCATCAGGGACAGGGGAGAGACCCAGTACTTC; CDR3 protein: CAIRDRGETQYF
V gene: TRBV7-2; J gene: TRBJ2-5; D gene: -; clone size: few; CDR3 DNA: TGTGCCAGCAGCGGGCAGGGTATTCGGGAGACCCAGTACTTC; CDR3 protein: CASSGQGIRETQYF